A selection of T cell receptor beta chains follows, all from one sample in a study of vaccination effects on CD4 cells after COVID-19. No antigens are known for them. The protocol was immunoSEQ multiplex PCR, while the TCRdb copy is restricted to in-frame clones and leaves out a portion. The repertoire consists of tens of thousands of clones, with 70% occurring once and the leading ten covering approximately 25%. The sequencing used CD4+ T cells from PBMCs cultured with HCoV-OC43 spike peptides, collected before COVID-19 vaccination. The origin of the receptors is a human donor who received a COVID-19 vaccine. CDR3s include the opening cysteine and the closing phenylalanine or tryptophan. A D gene is named only where the DNA matches it firmly. Clone size is given for some rows only: seen once, a few or many times, or a class if the clone is expanded.

V	size	D	J	CDR3	DNA
TRBV6-5	.	TRBD2	TRBJ2-1	CASSHTSGGNEQFF	TGTGCCAGCAGTCATACTAGCGGGGGAAATGAGCAGTTCTTC
TRBV2	.	TRBD1	TRBJ1-6	CASSPDRGRVLGNSPLHF	TGTGCCAGCAGTCCCGACAGGGGGCGAGTTCTGGGGAATTCACCCCTCCACTTT
TRBV6-6	.	TRBD1	TRBJ1-5	CASSGGTGEAPQHF	TGTGCCAGCAGTGGCGGGACAGGGGAGGCGCCCCAGCATTTT
TRBV3-1/TRBV3-2	.	.	TRBJ1-5	CASSQGLISNQPQHF	TGTGCCAGCAGCCAGGGACTAATTAGCAATCAGCCCCAGCATTTT
TRBV10-3	.	.	TRBJ1-4	CAISESTNEKLFF	TGTGCCATCAGTGAGTCAACTAATGAAAAACTGTTTTTT
TRBV9	.	.	TRBJ1-2	CASSVGQGGYGYTF	TGTGCCAGCAGCGTTGGGCAGGGAGGCTATGGCTACACCTTC
TRBV6-5	.	.	TRBJ1-2	CASSFTGNYGYTF	TGTGCCAGCAGTTTCACAGGGAACTATGGCTACACCTTC
TRBV2	.	TRBD2	TRBJ2-1	CASRPGTSGTYNEQFF	TGTGCCAGCAGACCCGGGACTAGCGGGACTTACAATGAGCAGTTCTTC
TRBV28	.	.	TRBJ1-5	CASSLRTLSNQPQHF	TGTGCCAGCAGTTTGCGCACCCTTAGCAATCAGCCCCAGCATTTT
TRBV27	few	.	TRBJ2-1	CATGSGDRPNNEQFF	TGTGCCACCGGGTCGGGGGATCGGCCAAACAATGAGCAGTTCTTC
TRBV3-1/TRBV3-2	.	TRBD1	TRBJ1-2	CASSLSGTGKGYTF	TGTGCCAGCAGCCTTTCCGGGACAGGGAAGGGCTACACCTTC
TRBV6-5	.	.	TRBJ2-1	CASSSRGGQGEQFF	TGTGCCAGCAGTTCCCGAGGGGGGCAGGGGGAGCAGTTCTTC
TRBV2	.	.	TRBJ1-2	CASSGTLYGYTF	TGTGCCAGCAGTGGAACGCTCTATGGCTACACCTTC
TRBV5-1	.	.	TRBJ1-3	CASSLSGNTIYF	TGCGCCAGCAGCTTGAGTGGAAACACCATATATTTT
TRBV7-2	.	.	TRBJ2-2	CASSLGPGELFF	TGTGCCAGCAGCTTAGGTCCCGGGGAGCTGTTTTTT
TRBV5-1	.	.	TRBJ2-3	CASSRDLDTQYF	TGCGCCAGCAGCAGGGACCTGGATACGCAGTATTTT
TRBV19	once	TRBD1	TRBJ1-5	CASSILGQGHQPQHF	TGTGCCAGTAGTATCCTTGGACAGGGGCATCAGCCCCAGCATTTT
TRBV30	.	.	TRBJ2-3	CAWSPQITDTQYF	TGTGCCTGGAGTCCACAGATCACAGATACGCAGTATTTT
TRBV5-4	.	TRBD2	TRBJ2-5	CASSLGTSGMGQETQYF	TGTGCCAGCAGCTTGGGGACTAGCGGGATGGGCCAAGAGACCCAGTACTTC
TRBV27	once	.	TRBJ1-2	CASSFYSGQDRFYGYTF	TGTGCCAGCAGTTTTTATTCCGGACAAGACAGGTTCTATGGCTACACCTTC
TRBV6-5	.	.	TRBJ2-7	CAVSRTPYEQYF	TGTGCCGTTTCCCGGACCCCCTACGAGCAGTACTTC
TRBV29-1	.	TRBD2	TRBJ2-1	CSVGWLAGWNEQFF	TGCAGCGTTGGTTGGCTAGCGGGATGGAATGAGCAGTTCTTC
TRBV18	.	.	TRBJ2-2	CASSPTANTGELFF	TGTGCCAGCTCACCGACAGCGAACACCGGGGAGCTGTTTTTT
TRBV7-2	.	.	TRBJ2-1	CASSLPGGSSYNEQFF	TGTGCCAGCAGCCTCCCCGGGGGCAGCTCCTACAATGAGCAGTTCTTC
TRBV6-6	few	TRBD1	TRBJ1-1	CASRSGDSKNTEAFF	TGTGCCAGCAGATCCGGGGACAGCAAGAACACTGAAGCTTTCTTT
TRBV6-1	few	TRBD1	TRBJ1-4	CASSPGQANEKLFF	TGTGCCAGCAGCCCGGGACAGGCTAATGAAAAACTGTTTTTT
TRBV6-1	few	TRBD1	TRBJ1-5	CASSEGRRQGFYSNQPQHF	TGTGCCAGCAGTGAAGGAAGGAGACAGGGATTCTATAGCAATCAGCCCCAGCATTTT
TRBV6-2/TRBV6-3	few	.	TRBJ2-7	CASSYKGSSYEQYF	TGTGCCAGCAGTTACAAGGGGAGCTCCTACGAGCAGTACTTC
TRBV11-2	few	TRBD2	TRBJ2-6	CASSSGLGRSGANVLTF	TGTGCCAGCAGCTCGGGACTAGGGCGTTCTGGGGCCAACGTCCTGACTTTC
TRBV5-4	few	.	TRBJ1-2	CASSLDGYYGYTF	TGTGCCAGCAGCTTGGACGGGTACTATGGCTACACCTTC
TRBV19	.	.	TRBJ2-3	CASSMRPKFQEGKTDTQYF	TGTGCCAGTAGTATGCGACCCAAATTTCAGGAGGGAAAGACAGATACGCAGTATTTT
TRBV2	few	.	TRBJ1-3	CASSVDRTSGNTIYF	TGTGCCAGCAGTGTAGACAGGACCTCTGGAAACACCATATATTTT
TRBV6-5	.	.	TRBJ2-7	CASTDRAGGYEQYF	TGTGCCAGCACCGACAGGGCGGGGGGCTACGAGCAGTACTTC
TRBV18	.	TRBD1	TRBJ1-2	CASSLSGQGMRGNYGYTF	TGTGCCAGCTCACTCTCTGGACAGGGGATGAGGGGTAACTATGGCTACACCTTC
TRBV10-3	.	.	TRBJ2-3	CAISAHSRDTQYF	TGTGCCATCAGTGCTCACTCTAGGGATACGCAGTATTTT
TRBV30	.	.	TRBJ2-3	CAWSVGYSKLDTDTQYF	TGTGCCTGGAGTGTAGGCTATTCTAAGTTAGACACAGATACGCAGTATTTT
TRBV9	few	.	TRBJ2-4	CASSVGSLAKNIQYF	TGTGCCAGCAGCGTAGGCTCCTTAGCCAAAAACATTCAGTACTTC
TRBV18	few	.	TRBJ1-2	CASSPAASSYGYTF	TGTGCCAGCTCACCTGCGGCAAGTTCGTATGGCTACACCTTC
TRBV19	few	.	TRBJ1-1	CASSTGLSTEAFF	TGTGCCAGTAGTACAGGGTTGAGCACTGAAGCTTTCTTT
TRBV6-5	.	.	TRBJ1-3	CASSYSGANTIYF	TGTGCCAGCAGTTACTCGGGGGCAAACACCATATATTTT
TRBV10-3	.	.	TRBJ2-7	CAISDRVLDEQYF	TGTGCCATCAGTGACAGGGTTCTGGACGAGCAGTACTTC
TRBV2	few	TRBD1	TRBJ1-1	CASREETGGAKAFF	TGTGCCAGCAGGGAGGAGACAGGGGGCGCAAAGGCTTTCTTT
TRBV30	.	.	TRBJ1-2	CALGGYTF	TGTGCCCTAGGGGGCTACACCTTC
TRBV28	.	.	TRBJ1-5	CASSLRQAQHF	TGTGCCAGCAGTTTGCGACAGGCCCAGCATTTT
TRBV3-1/TRBV3-2	few	.	TRBJ2-1	CASSQARRGWTYSNEQFF	TGTGCCAGCAGCCAAGCCCGGAGAGGGTGGACGTACAGCAATGAGCAGTTCTTC